Listed below are T cell receptor beta chains from one sample, sequenced in a study of CXCR3-negative and CXCR3-positive naive CD8 T cells. From its re-call of the 5' RACE reads, TCRdb lists each CDR3 protein once, without DNA. The sample's table shows 60,000 to 70,000 distinct CDR3 sequences. Sample: naive CXCR3+ CD8+ T cells from blood. All receptors derive from a human donor in good health. Some clones in this sample may be carry-over from other donors' samples. The CDR3 runs from the conserved cysteine through the conserved F or W. The order of the fields is J gene, V gene, CDR3 protein.

J gene: TRBJ2-3; V gene: TRBV7-3; CDR3 protein: CASSFGPPQVAGEGNTQYF
J gene: TRBJ1-2; V gene: TRBV29-1; CDR3 protein: CSVGDSSYGYTF
J gene: TRBJ1-4; V gene: TRBV7-2; CDR3 protein: CASSAQPGQGAGGEKLFF
J gene: TRBJ2-7; V gene: TRBV19; CDR3 protein: CASSIGTGNYEQYF
J gene: TRBJ2-3; V gene: TRBV6-2/TRBV6-3; CDR3 protein: CASSQTSGGTDTQYF
J gene: TRBJ1-2; V gene: TRBV4-3; CDR3 protein: CASSPAVGLRYGYTF
J gene: TRBJ2-2; V gene: TRBV11-3; CDR3 protein: CASSLVRTGGPGELFF
J gene: TRBJ2-5; V gene: TRBV30; CDR3 protein: CAWIPWLDTETQYF
J gene: TRBJ2-3; V gene: TRBV7-9; CDR3 protein: CASSPSSREALAGGLTQYF
J gene: TRBJ1-5; V gene: TRBV28; CDR3 protein: CASEYGGGLQPQHF
J gene: TRBJ2-5; V gene: TRBV23-1; CDR3 protein: CASRHSGWRRETQYF
J gene: TRBJ2-5; V gene: TRBV28; CDR3 protein: CASAGGETQYF
J gene: TRBJ2-7; V gene: TRBV29-1; CDR3 protein: CSVEVGIEQYF
J gene: TRBJ2-7; V gene: TRBV27; CDR3 protein: CASSPRTGEPYEQYF
J gene: TRBJ2-7; V gene: TRBV5-1; CDR3 protein: CASSPYDRVSDEQYF
J gene: TRBJ1-1; V gene: TRBV29-1; CDR3 protein: CSNGAQTEAFF
J gene: TRBJ2-5; V gene: TRBV2; CDR3 protein: CASSGVLRQETQYF
J gene: TRBJ2-3; V gene: TRBV14; CDR3 protein: CASSPRAGGQDTQYF
J gene: TRBJ2-7; V gene: TRBV13; CDR3 protein: CASSFSTSSYEQYF
J gene: TRBJ2-1; V gene: TRBV19; CDR3 protein: CASRTLTSGYNEQFF
J gene: TRBJ1-5; V gene: TRBV7-9; CDR3 protein: CASSSAYSNQPQHF
J gene: TRBJ1-5; V gene: TRBV19; CDR3 protein: CASSTDREVNQPQHF
J gene: TRBJ2-4; V gene: TRBV28; CDR3 protein: CASSKLAGGVSVKNIQYF
J gene: TRBJ2-5; V gene: TRBV7-6; CDR3 protein: CASSFVRVPETQYF
J gene: TRBJ2-1; V gene: TRBV10-3; CDR3 protein: CAIKAGSYNEQFF
J gene: TRBJ2-5; V gene: TRBV6-1; CDR3 protein: CASSLLPGRQETQYF
J gene: TRBJ2-3; V gene: TRBV27; CDR3 protein: CASSLTRSGDTQYF
J gene: TRBJ1-6; V gene: TRBV9; CDR3 protein: CASSENLTPNSPLHF
J gene: TRBJ2-3; V gene: TRBV29-1; CDR3 protein: CSARDTDTQYF
J gene: TRBJ2-7; V gene: TRBV6-6; CDR3 protein: CASSPRFLAGGQSYEQYF
J gene: TRBJ2-4; V gene: TRBV5-6; CDR3 protein: CASSLASGRMAENIQYF
J gene: TRBJ2-5; V gene: TRBV4-3; CDR3 protein: CASSWGGSGQETQYF
J gene: TRBJ2-1; V gene: TRBV10-3; CDR3 protein: CAISEASGGNSYNEQFF
J gene: TRBJ2-7; V gene: TRBV28; CDR3 protein: CASSLLDRPREQYF
J gene: TRBJ2-5; V gene: TRBV12-3/TRBV12-4; CDR3 protein: CASSFSSTETQYF
J gene: TRBJ2-2; V gene: TRBV21-1; CDR3 protein: CASSRRDRTGELFF
J gene: TRBJ2-5; V gene: TRBV29-1; CDR3 protein: CSVAPGTTWETQYF
J gene: TRBJ2-3; V gene: TRBV7-3; CDR3 protein: CASSAAGVPGDTQYF
J gene: TRBJ1-1; V gene: TRBV4-3; CDR3 protein: CASSQVDKGLETEAFF
J gene: TRBJ2-7; V gene: TRBV29-1; CDR3 protein: CSYAGESYEQYF
J gene: TRBJ1-2; V gene: TRBV27; CDR3 protein: CASSLGAVGNYGYTF
J gene: TRBJ2-7; V gene: TRBV27; CDR3 protein: CASSLAGGGPYEQYF
J gene: TRBJ2-5; V gene: TRBV9; CDR3 protein: CASSVGTGQETQYF
J gene: TRBJ1-1; V gene: TRBV29-1; CDR3 protein: CSAVGDLSVTEAFF
J gene: TRBJ1-1; V gene: TRBV12-5; CDR3 protein: CASGLLGGNTEAFF
J gene: TRBJ2-7; V gene: TRBV7-8; CDR3 protein: CASSLGQPPLYEQYF